This section outlines one T cell receptor beta chain sequence together with its context. This clonotype was seen ten or more times. Its recognized antigen is unknown. No base qualities exist here, and no much larger clone lies one base off it. The TCR beta CDR3 regions were amplified from the RNA transcripts. The TCR CDR3 was subjected to a first round of RT-PCR using the HTBI primer set and the Qiagen OneStep RT-PCR kit. Libraries were constructed in a second round of multiplex PCR, after which size selection and purification were carried out. Libraries were sequenced paired-end with 100 bp reads on an Illumina HiSeq2000. The paper's processing steps were these. SOAPnuke was used to process the raw data, removing reads that contained adapters or uncalled bases, had a mean Phred below 15, or lacked an exact match to the constant primer or identifier. COPE v1.2.5 was used to merge high-quality paired reads, and clonotypes were defined as unique nucleotide sequences. Clonotypes were aligned to IMGT TRBV, TRBD and TRBJ reference segments using MiTCR v1.1. Only V-J combinations with frequency above 0.0001, covering 99.2% of repertoires, were analysed. A TCS score was defined as the ratio between F50 (clonal expansion) and ExV (chaos), using BLOSUM62-based TCRdist between CDR3 peptides within each V-J. Welch's t-statistics and random forest reduced 450 to 600 V-J features to roughly 13, which were used in a naive Bayes classifier (R e1071). Through fastp at Q25 and MiXCR, TCRdb rebuilt clones from the public reads, retaining in-frame beta chains. Rows matching on CDR3 protein sequence are summarized as one entry with the most common DNA and genes. The V and J calls come from TCRdb's annotation, not from the publication. This sample lists about 360,000 distinct CDR3 sequences; about 12% were detected once. In total, the top ten clones hold 9.2% of the sample.

This record comes from a study of T cells in Graves' hyperthyroidism and ophthalmopathy (dated by TCRdb to the late 2010s). General notes on the study: Peripheral blood samples were taken at initial diagnosis, before any treatment was given. To identify TCR V-J signatures that set the groups apart, the researchers used a discovery cohort of 100 patients, made up of fewer than 50 with Graves' ophthalmopathy and 57 with stable Graves' hyperthyroidism. An independent validation cohort of about 20 hyperthyroidism patients and 17 patients who later progressed to ophthalmopathy tested prospective prediction of ophthalmopathy. The 80 to 100 discovery patients were randomly divided into training and test sets at a 7:3 ratio. Thyroid tissue and blood T-cell repertoires from six Graves' hyperthyroidism patients were also compared in the study. Following sampling, methimazole starting at 30 mg daily was given to hyperthyroidism patients, and high-dose intravenous methylprednisolone was given to ophthalmopathy patients. The paper describes TCR Vbeta CDR3 sequencing of around 130 peripheral blood samples, made up of 40 to 45 ophthalmopathy patients, approximately 76 hyperthyroidism patients and around 17 progressor patients.

General findings and caveats noted by the study authors: No statistical method was used to set the sample size in advance, and investigators knew the group allocation. In validation, the model predicted progression to ophthalmopathy a median of about 6.5 months before onset, with over 55% sensitivity and around 76% specificity. Most expanded thyroid clonotypes (frequency above 0.001) were also detected in blood, suggesting blood repertoires may reflect thyroid immune responses. Ophthalmopathy was separated from stable hyperthyroidism by a 13 V-J signature model, with approximately 85% sensitivity and about 81% specificity obtained in cross-validation and 80%/75% obtained in testing.

Clipping removes 7 bases from V and 6 bases from J, with 11 as the unmatched junction base count. Counted from cysteine to phenylalanine, this CDR3 has 15 amino acids. The only DNA kept is the CDR3, 45 bases in frame from the first base. Via the germline V gene, CDR1 is SNHLY and CDR2 FYNNEI. A patient counted as having stable Graves' hyperthyroidism if no progression to ophthalmopathy occurred over 18 months of follow-up. Hyperthyroidism patients were newly diagnosed, with disease duration under 2 months, and aged 18 to 65 years. The study excluded patients with uncontrolled infections, other autoimmune diseases, pregnancy or lactation. Clinical symptoms, serum thyroxine and TRAb, thyroid ultrasound, and orbital computed tomography formed the basis for the diagnoses. Ficoll-Paque density gradient centrifugation was used to isolate PBMCs from about 9 ml of fresh peripheral blood. Trizol reagent was used to extract total RNA, and RNA quality was then checked on an Agilent 2100 Bioanalyzer.

The V and J segments used are TRBV2 and TRBJ2-1; 8 nucleotides in the junction match TRBD2. The receptor comes from a woman between 18 and 29 years old with Graves' hyperthyroidism. Sequencing was performed on blood. This receptor has the CDR3 CASNAPSGPTNEQFF. The DNA sequence reads TGTGCCAGCAATGCTCCTAGCGGGCCGACCAATGAGCAGTTCTTC.